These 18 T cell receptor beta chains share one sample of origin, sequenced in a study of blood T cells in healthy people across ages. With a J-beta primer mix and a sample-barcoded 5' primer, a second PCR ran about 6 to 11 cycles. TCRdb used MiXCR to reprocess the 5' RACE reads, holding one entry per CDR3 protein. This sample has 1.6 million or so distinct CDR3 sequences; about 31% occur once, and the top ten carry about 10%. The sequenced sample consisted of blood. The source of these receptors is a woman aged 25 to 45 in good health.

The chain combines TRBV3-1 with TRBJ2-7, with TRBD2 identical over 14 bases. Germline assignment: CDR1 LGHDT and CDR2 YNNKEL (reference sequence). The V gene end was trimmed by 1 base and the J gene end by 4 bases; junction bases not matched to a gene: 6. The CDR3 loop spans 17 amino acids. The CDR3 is CASSQGEGLAGAYEQYF. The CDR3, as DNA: TGTGCCAGCAGCCAAGGGGAGGGACTAGCGGGAGCATACGAGCAGTACTTC.

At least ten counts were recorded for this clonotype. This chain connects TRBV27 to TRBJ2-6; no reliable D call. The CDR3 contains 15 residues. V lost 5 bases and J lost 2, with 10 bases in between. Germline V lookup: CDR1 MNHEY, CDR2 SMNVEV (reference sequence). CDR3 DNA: TGTGCCAGCAGTCCCTCTTGGGCTGGGGCCAACGTCCTGACTTTC. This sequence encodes CASSPSWAGANVLTF.

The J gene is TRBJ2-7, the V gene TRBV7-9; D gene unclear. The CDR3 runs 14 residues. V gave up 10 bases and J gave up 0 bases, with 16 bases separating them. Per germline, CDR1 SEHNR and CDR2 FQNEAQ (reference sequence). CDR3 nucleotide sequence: TGTGCCACAGAATCGGGTTTGAGCTCCTACGAGCAGTACTTC. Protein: CATESGLSSYEQYF.

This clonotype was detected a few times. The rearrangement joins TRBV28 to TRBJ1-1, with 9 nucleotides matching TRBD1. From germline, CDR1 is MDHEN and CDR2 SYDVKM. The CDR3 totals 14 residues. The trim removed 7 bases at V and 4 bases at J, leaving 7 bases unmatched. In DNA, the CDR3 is TGTGCCAGCACCAGGACAGGGGAAGGCACTGAAGCTTTCTTT. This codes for CASTRTGEGTEAFF.

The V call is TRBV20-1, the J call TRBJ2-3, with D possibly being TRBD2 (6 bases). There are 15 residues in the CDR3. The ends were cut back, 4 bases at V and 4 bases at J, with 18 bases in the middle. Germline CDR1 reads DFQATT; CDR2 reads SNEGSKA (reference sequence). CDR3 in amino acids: CSATDGGRRPDTQYF. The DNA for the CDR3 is TGCAGTGCTACGGACGGGGGAAGGCGTCCAGATACGCAGTATTTT.

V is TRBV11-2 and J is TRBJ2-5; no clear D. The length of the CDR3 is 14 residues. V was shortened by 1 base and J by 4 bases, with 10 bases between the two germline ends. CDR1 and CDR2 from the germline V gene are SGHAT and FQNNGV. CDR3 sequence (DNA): TGTGCCAGCAGCTTAGGGTCGGTCCGAGAGACCCAGTACTTC. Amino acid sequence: CASSLGSVRETQYF.

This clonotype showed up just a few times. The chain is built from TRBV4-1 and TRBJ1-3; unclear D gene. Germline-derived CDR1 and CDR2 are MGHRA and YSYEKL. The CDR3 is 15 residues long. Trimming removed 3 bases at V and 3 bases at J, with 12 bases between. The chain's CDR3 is CASSQDVAYGNTIYF. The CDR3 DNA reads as TGCGCCAGCAGCCAGGACGTGGCGTATGGAAACACCATATATTTT.

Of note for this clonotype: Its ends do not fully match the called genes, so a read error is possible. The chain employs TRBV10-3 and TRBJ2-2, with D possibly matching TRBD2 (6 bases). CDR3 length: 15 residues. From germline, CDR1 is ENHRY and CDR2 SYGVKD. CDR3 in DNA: TGTGCCATCAGCCTGGGGTCCGGGAGCACCGAGGAGCTGTTTTTT. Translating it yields CAISLGSGSTEELFF.

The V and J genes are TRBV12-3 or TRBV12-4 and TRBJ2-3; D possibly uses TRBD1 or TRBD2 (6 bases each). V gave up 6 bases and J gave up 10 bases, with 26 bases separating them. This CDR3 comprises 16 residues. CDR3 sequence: CASSPTRLGGRHAQYF. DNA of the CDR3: TGTGCCAGCAGCCCGACTCGACTAGGGGGGCGACATGCGCAGTATTTT.

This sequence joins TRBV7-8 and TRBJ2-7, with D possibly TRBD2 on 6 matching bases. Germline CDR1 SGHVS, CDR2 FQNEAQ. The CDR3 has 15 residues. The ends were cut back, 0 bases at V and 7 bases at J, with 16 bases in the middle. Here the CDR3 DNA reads TGTGCCAGCAGCTTAGCGGGGGGTGCCTACAATGAGCAGTACTTC. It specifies CASSLAGGAYNEQYF.

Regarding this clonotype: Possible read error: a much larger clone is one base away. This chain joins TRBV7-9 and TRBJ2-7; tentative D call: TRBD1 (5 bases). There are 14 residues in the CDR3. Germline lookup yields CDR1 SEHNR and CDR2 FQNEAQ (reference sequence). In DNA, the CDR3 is TGTGCCGGCAGCTTAGGGGCAGATCCCTACGAGCAGTACTTC. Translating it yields CAGSLGADPYEQYF.

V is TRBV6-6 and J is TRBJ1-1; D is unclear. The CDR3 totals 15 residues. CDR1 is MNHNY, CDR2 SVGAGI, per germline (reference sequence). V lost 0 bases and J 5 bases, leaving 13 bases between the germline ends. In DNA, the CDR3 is TGTGCCAGCAGTTACTCGAGGCAGGACGGAACTGAAGCTTTCTTT. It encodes CASSYSRQDGTEAFF.

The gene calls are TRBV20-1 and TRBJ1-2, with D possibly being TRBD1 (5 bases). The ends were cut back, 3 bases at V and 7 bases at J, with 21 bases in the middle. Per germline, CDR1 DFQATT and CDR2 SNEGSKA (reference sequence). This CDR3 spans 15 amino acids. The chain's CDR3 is CSARGWQGYEAGYTF. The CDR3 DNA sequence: TGCAGTGCTAGGGGGTGGCAGGGCTATGAGGCTGGCTACACCTTC.

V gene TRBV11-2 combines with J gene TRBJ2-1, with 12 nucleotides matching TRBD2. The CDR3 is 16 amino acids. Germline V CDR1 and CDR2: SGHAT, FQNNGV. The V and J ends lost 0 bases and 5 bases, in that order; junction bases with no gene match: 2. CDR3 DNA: TGTGCCAGCAGCTTAGAACTAGCGGGGGGCAACAATGAGCAGTTCTTC. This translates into CASSLELAGGNNEQFF.

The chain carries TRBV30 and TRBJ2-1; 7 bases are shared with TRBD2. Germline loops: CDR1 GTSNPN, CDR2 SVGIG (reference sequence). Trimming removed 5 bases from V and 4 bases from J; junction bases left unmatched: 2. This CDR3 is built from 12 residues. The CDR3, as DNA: TGTGCCTGGGGGGGAGGGTACAATGAGCAGTTCTTC. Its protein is CAWGGGYNEQFF. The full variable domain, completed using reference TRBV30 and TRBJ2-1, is SQTIHQWPATLVQPVGSPLSLECTVEGTSNPNLYWYRQAAGRGLQLLFYSVGIGQISSEVPQNLSASRPQDRQFILSSKKLLLSDSGFYLCAWGGGYNEQFFGPGTRLTVL.

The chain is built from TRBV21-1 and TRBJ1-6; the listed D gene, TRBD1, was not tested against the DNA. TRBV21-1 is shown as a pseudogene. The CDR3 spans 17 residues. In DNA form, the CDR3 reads TGTGCCAGCAGCAAAAGGGGACAGGGCGAGGCGGATTCACCCCTCCACTTT. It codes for CASSKRGQGEADSPLHF.

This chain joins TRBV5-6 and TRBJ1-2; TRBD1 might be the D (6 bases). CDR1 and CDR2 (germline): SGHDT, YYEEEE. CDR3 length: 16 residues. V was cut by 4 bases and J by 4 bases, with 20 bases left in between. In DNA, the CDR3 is TGTGCCAGCAGCAATTTGGAGCCAGGGGTGAGCTATGGCTACACCTTC. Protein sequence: CASSNLEPGVSYGYTF.

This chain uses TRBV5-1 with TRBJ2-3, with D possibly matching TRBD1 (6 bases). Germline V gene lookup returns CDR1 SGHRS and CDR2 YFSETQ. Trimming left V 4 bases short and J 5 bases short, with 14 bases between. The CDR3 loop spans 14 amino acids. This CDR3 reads CASSRQDGVDTQYF. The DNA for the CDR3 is TGCGCCAGCAGCCGACAGGATGGGGTAGATACGCAGTATTTT.